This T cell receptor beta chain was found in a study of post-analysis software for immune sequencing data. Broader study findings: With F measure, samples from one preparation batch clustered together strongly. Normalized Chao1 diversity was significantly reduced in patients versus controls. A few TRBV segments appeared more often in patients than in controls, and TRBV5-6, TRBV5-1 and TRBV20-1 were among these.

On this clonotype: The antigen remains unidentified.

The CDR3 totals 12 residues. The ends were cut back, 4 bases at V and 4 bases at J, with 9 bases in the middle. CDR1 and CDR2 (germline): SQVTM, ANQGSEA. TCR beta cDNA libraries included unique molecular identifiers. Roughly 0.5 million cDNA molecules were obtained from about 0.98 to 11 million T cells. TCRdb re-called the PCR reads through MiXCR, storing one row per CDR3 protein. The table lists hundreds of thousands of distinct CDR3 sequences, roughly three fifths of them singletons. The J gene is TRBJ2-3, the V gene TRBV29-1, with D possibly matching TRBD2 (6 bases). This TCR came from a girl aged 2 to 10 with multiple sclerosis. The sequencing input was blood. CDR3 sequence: CSVVVAADTQYF. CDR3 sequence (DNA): TGCAGCGTTGTGGTAGCGGCAGATACGCAGTATTTT.